This T cell receptor beta chain was captured in a study of cytomegalovirus exposure and HLA in healthy donors. Details on this clone: Its target is not known.

Broader study findings: HLA alleles were associated with 15,000 to 20,000 TCR beta sequences in a later analysis at 0.05 false discovery rate.

Both 60 Vbeta primers and 13 Jbeta primers went into the PCR. This table comes from immunoSEQ multiplex PCR, and its TCRdb copy is limited to in-frame clones, with some not included. The repertoire holds 120,000 to 150,000 clones, with over 60% as singletons. The CDR3 sequence is 17 residues long. This chain uses TRBV21-1 with TRBJ2-7; the table's D call of TRBD2 was not tested on the DNA. TRBV21-1 is given as a pseudogene. The sequenced sample was PBMCs. The TCR sequence derives from a man in his forties in good health and CMV-seronegative. CDR3 DNA: TGTGCCAGCAGCGCTGGGACTAGCGGAGGGTGGGACTACGAGCAGTACTTC. Amino acid sequence: CASSAGTSGGWDYEQYF.